This T cell receptor beta chain emerged from a study of T-cell reconstitution after alpha-beta-depleted transplantation in children. Study outcomes and limitations: In some patients, recipient T cells and intrathymic progenitors surviving conditioning explained high day-60 diversity. About two months after transplant, alpha-beta T cells reportedly came from several hundred expanded graft clones. T-cell numbers and diversity, one year after transplant, stemmed largely from T cells that were newly produced.

The germline CDR1 and CDR2 sequences are MNHNS and SASEGT. The CDR3 runs 14 residues. Trimming took off 6 bases at V and 8 bases at J, with 17 bases between the two ends. This clonotype was seen repeatedly, ten times or more. The antigen remains unidentified. Preparation of the TCRbeta library used unique molecular identifiers. In TCRdb, the PCR reads were re-called with MiXCR into one record per CDR3 protein. The table has about 120,000 distinct CDR3 sequences, about 9.4% seen once; the top ten hold under 40%. This chain links TRBV6-1 with TRBJ2-1, with D hard to call. The source is a boy between 2 and 10 years old with acute lymphoblastic leukemia, due to receive a stem cell transplant. Source: PBMCs, taken before TCRalphabeta/CD19-depleted stem cell transplant. The CDR3 DNA follows: TGTGCCAGCAGGTCGGCAGCCCGGACCTATGAGCAGTTCTTC. This translates into CASRSAARTYEQFF.